The 2 T cell receptor beta chains given below trace back to one sample, sequenced in a study of cytomegalovirus exposure and HLA in healthy donors. The PCR ran on 60 Vbeta and 13 Jbeta primers. Measured with immunoSEQ multiplex PCR; TCRdb has only the in-frame clones, and not every one. In the table there are around 50,000 clones, about 79% of which are singletons. Sequencing was carried out using PBMCs. The receptors come from a middle-aged man in good health and CMV-seronegative.

V usage is TRBV19 and J usage is TRBJ2-5, with 7 bases matching TRBD2. Germline-derived CDR1 and CDR2 are LNHDA and SQIVND (reference sequence). The CDR3 totals 16 residues. V was pared by 3 bases and J by 0 bases, with 7 bases of the junction left unmatched. CDR3 sequence (DNA): TGTGCCAGTAGTATCCGGGGGGAATGGTACCAAGAGACCCAGTACTTC. This sequence encodes CASSIRGEWYQETQYF.

Notes on this clone: One junction end does not reproduce the germline sequence, and a read error may be involved. Different DNA sequences within this sample yield the same CDR3. The rearrangement joins TRBV6-5 to TRBJ1-6; the D gene is possibly TRBD1 (5 bases). The germline V gene encodes CDR1 MNHEY and CDR2 SVGAGI. CDR3 size: 14 residues. This chain's CDR3 is CASRTGDYNSPLHF. The CDR3 region has the DNA TGTGCCAGCAGGACCGGGGACTATAATTCCCCCCTCCACTTT.